Shown below are 24 T cell receptor beta chains from a single sample sequenced in a study of molecular identifiers for immune sequencing clone quantification. MiXCR, run by TCRdb on the PCR reads, gives a single entry per CDR3 protein. The table records around 460,000 distinct CDR3 sequences, about 20% of them present only once. The sample consisted of naive CD8+ T cells from blood, with Jurkat cell RNA spiked in. Noted subset: FACS-sorted CD8+CD4-CCR7+CD45RA+ naive T cells. The receptors originated from a human donor in good health. Some libraries in this study had Jurkat cell RNA spiked in.

On this clonotype: This may arise from a read error, as a much more abundant clone is one base away. The chain combines TRBV7-9 with TRBJ1-1; TRBD1 aligns across 7 bases. Germline CDR1 is SEHNR and CDR2 is FQNEAQ (reference sequence). The CDR3 has 19 residues. With V trimmed by 2 bases and J by 4 bases, 19 bases remained unmatched. CDR3: CASSLFGSQTGRESTEAFF. In DNA, the CDR3 is TGTGCCAGCAGCTTATTCGGCAGTCAGACAGGGCGAGAAAGCACTGAAGCTTTCTTT.

The table lists this clonotype with many counts. The gene calls are TRBV20-1 and TRBJ2-3; 10 positions match TRBD2. The junction had 14 bases not matched to a gene; V was cut back by 6 bases and J by 2 bases. CDR1 and CDR2 from the germline V gene are DFQATT and SNEGSKA (reference sequence). The CDR3 has 17 residues. CDR3 sequence (DNA): TGCAGTGCCATCAGGACTAGCGGAATCACGCACACAGATACGCAGTATTTT. Amino acids: CSAIRTSGITHTDTQYF.

This clonotype was seen many times. The rearrangement joins TRBV6-6 to TRBJ2-7; 7 nucleotides agree with TRBD2. CDR3 length: 13 amino acids. V gave up 2 bases and J gave up 2 bases; unmatched junction bases: 0. Germline V lookup: CDR1 MNHNY, CDR2 SVGAGI (reference sequence). The CDR3 reads CASSYTSAYEQYF. The DNA for the CDR3 is TGTGCCAGCAGTTACACTAGCGCCTACGAGCAGTACTTC.

About this clonotype: Possible read error: a much larger clone is one base away. Lacking the conserved final phenylalanine or tryptophan, this CDR3 likely reflects a read error. Written as DNA, the CDR3 is TGTGCCTGGAGTGTAACAGGGAACGAGCAGTACCTC. Its protein product is CAWSVTGNEQYL. This rearrangement joins TRBV30 to TRBJ2-7; a weak D match, TRBD1 (6 bases). The V end was cut by 0 bases, the J end by 5 bases, with 8 bases between. In germline, CDR1 is GTSNPN, CDR2 SVGIG (reference sequence). The CDR3 is 12 amino acids.

The CDR3 DNA reads TGTGCCATCACACAACTAGGGCCAAGGGCCGACGAGCAGTTCTTC. It translates to CAITQLGPRADEQFF. The chain employs TRBV2 and TRBJ2-1; weak D call: TRBD2 (5 bases). Germline V lookup: CDR1 SNHLY, CDR2 FYNNEI. The germline V and J ends were trimmed by 10 bases and 10 bases, with 26 bases remaining between them. The CDR3 consists of 15 residues.

V is TRBV20-1 and J is TRBJ2-5; 11 bases map to TRBD2. The V gene end was trimmed by 0 bases and the J gene end by 0 bases; junction bases not matched to a gene: 0. The length of the CDR3 is 15 residues. Germline-derived CDR1 and CDR2 are DFQATT and SNEGSKA (reference sequence). CDR3 loop: CSARELAGDQETQYF. The CDR3 region has the DNA TGCAGTGCTAGAGAACTAGCGGGAGACCAAGAGACCCAGTACTTC.

This clonotype has more than one count but fewer than ten. The chain joins TRBV9 to TRBJ2-3; the D is unclear. The CDR3 contains 14 residues. Trimming shortened V by 3 bases and J by 0 bases, and 8 bases separated the two germline ends. Germline lookup yields CDR1 SGDLS and CDR2 YYNGEE. CDR3 nucleotide sequence: TGTGCCAGCAGCGAACTTAGCAGCACAGATACGCAGTATTTT. Amino acid sequence: CASSELSSTDTQYF.

This clonotype was seen at least ten times. The chain links TRBV7-2 to TRBJ2-7; D gene unclear. V was clipped by 5 bases and J by 5 bases, with 10 bases between them. Germline CDR1 is SGHTA and CDR2 is FQGNSA. The CDR3 spans 12 residues. CDR3 loop: CASSPPWDEQYF. The CDR3, as DNA: TGTGCCAGCAGCCCGCCATGGGACGAGCAGTACTTC.

V and J are TRBV11-2 and TRBJ1-5; tentatively, D is TRBD1 (5 bases). The ends were cut back, 0 bases at V and 6 bases at J, with 12 bases in the middle. The germline CDR1 and CDR2 sequences are SGHAT and FQNNGV. This CDR3 region has 15 residues. The CDR3 DNA sequence: TGTGCCAGCAGCTTAGAGGGGCCAGGGAGTCAGCCCCAGCATTTT. Encoded protein: CASSLEGPGSQPQHF. Full variable domain (remainder filled in from reference TRBV11-2 and TRBJ1-5): EAGVAQSPRYKIIEKRQSVAFWCNPISGHATLYWYQQILGQGPKLLIQFQNNGVVDDSQLPKDRFSAERLKGVDSTLKIQPAKLEDSAVYLCASSLEGPGSQPQHFGDGTRLSIL.

At least ten counts were recorded for this clonotype. This chain links TRBV20-1 with TRBJ2-3; TRBD1 matches at 9 bases. Trimming at V came to 4 bases and at J to 6 bases, leaving 14 bases not matched to a gene. Germline loops: CDR1 DFQATT, CDR2 SNEGSKA (reference sequence). The CDR3 consists of 16 residues. The CDR3 sequence: CSATLDDRGSWDTQYF. CDR3 nucleotide sequence: TGCAGTGCTACGCTAGATGACAGGGGGTCTTGGGATACGCAGTATTTT.

V usage is TRBV15 and J usage is TRBJ2-1; D possibly matches TRBD1 or TRBD2 (5 bases each). The CDR3 runs 17 residues. Germline V gene lookup returns CDR1 LNHNV and CDR2 YYDKDF (reference sequence). The V gene lost 0 bases and the J gene lost 2 bases, with 14 bases spanning the gap. DNA for the CDR3: TGTGCCACCAGCAGAGATCTCGGGGCAGAGGCCTACAATGAGCAGTTCTTC. Encoded protein: CATSRDLGAEAYNEQFF. The complete variable domain, with remaining parts taken from reference TRBV15 and TRBJ2-1, reads DAMVIQNPRYQVTQFGKPVTLSCSQTLNHNVMYWYQQKSSQAPKLLFHYYDKDFNNEADTPDNFQSRRPNTSFCFLDIRSPGLGDTAMYLCATSRDLGAEAYNEQFFGPGTRLTVL.

In this sample, this clonotype turned up many times. The CDR3 reads CASSSTGVRGQPQHF. The CDR3 nucleotides read TGTGCCAGCAGCTCTACAGGGGTAAGAGGACAGCCCCAGCATTTT. The chain carries TRBV7-2 and TRBJ1-5; 7 bases map to TRBD1. This CDR3 is built from 15 residues. Germline V gene sequence: CDR1 SGHTA, CDR2 FQGNSA. The J segment lost 7 bases and the V segment lost 4 bases, leaving 10 bases of the junction unmatched.

This clonotype occurred many times. The chain joins TRBV7-2 to TRBJ2-6; D is ambiguous. The CDR3 is 16 amino acids. V lost 5 bases and J lost 0, with 11 bases in between. Germline V gene data show CDR1 as SGHTA and CDR2 as FQGNSA. CDR3 sequence reads: CASSPVSSSGANVLTF. CDR3 nucleotide sequence: TGTGCCAGCAGCCCCGTTAGTAGCTCTGGGGCCAACGTCCTGACTTTC.

This clonotype was observed many times. The chain combines TRBV30 with TRBJ2-7; D perhaps matches TRBD2 (6 bases). This CDR3 region has 13 residues. Deletions cut 0 bases from V and 5 bases from J, with 11 bases between. Germline CDR1 is GTSNPN and CDR2 is SVGIG (reference sequence). The CDR3 nucleotides are TGTGCCTGGAGTGTACTGGGGGGTCACGAGCAGTACTTC. The encoded protein is CAWSVLGGHEQYF.

For the CDR3, the DNA is TGTGCCAGCAGCTTACAGTTTAGCGGGAGAGAGACCCAGTACTTC. Translated, it gives CASSLQFSGRETQYF. V and J are TRBV7-2 and TRBJ2-5, with 9 bases aligning to TRBD2. V dropped 2 bases and J dropped 4; count of bases not matched to a gene: 5. Germline CDR1 reads SGHTA; CDR2 reads FQGNSA. The CDR3 length is 15 residues.

This clonotype has at least ten counts. J is TRBJ2-3 and V is TRBV25-1; either TRBD1 or TRBD2 may supply D (6 bases each). Trimming took 1 base from V and 4 from J, leaving 15 bases between them. The CDR3 contains 16 residues. From germline, CDR1 is MGHDK and CDR2 SYGVNS. The CDR3 loop is CASSEFGGRVADTQYF. The DNA for the CDR3 is TGTGCCAGCAGTGAATTTGGGGGGCGAGTCGCAGATACGCAGTATTTT.

This rearrangement joins TRBV4-3 to TRBJ2-1; D uncertain. Germline values: CDR1 LGHNA, CDR2 YSLEER. The CDR3 totals 16 residues. The V end was cut by 3 bases, the J end by 2 bases, with 14 bases between. The CDR3 region has the DNA TGCGCCAGCAGCCACTACACGATGAACGCCTACAATGAGCAGTTCTTC. Encoded protein: CASSHYTMNAYNEQFF.

This clonotype was recorded a few times. The DNA of the CDR3 is TGTGCCACCAGTGATAACGGGGCCAAGGGCGAGAGGTCAGATACGCAGTATTTT. Translating it yields CATSDNGAKGERSDTQYF. The chain links TRBV24-1 to TRBJ2-3; D possibly uses TRBD1 or TRBD2 (5 bases each). The CDR3 sequence is 18 residues long. V lost 3 bases, J lost 4 bases, and 22 bases lay in between. Germline CDR1 reads KGHDR; CDR2 reads SFDVKD.

This chain connects TRBV7-2 to TRBJ2-1; D is ambiguous. V lost 3 bases and J 11 bases, leaving 17 bases between the germline ends. CDR1 and CDR2 from the germline V gene are SGHTA and FQGNSA. The CDR3 is 14 residues long. CDR3 loop: CASSLGLPIIQQFF. DNA of the CDR3: TGTGCCAGCAGCTTGGGCCTGCCGATCATTCAGCAGTTCTTC.

The V gene is TRBV11-2, the J gene TRBJ2-5; TRBD2 matches at 9 bases. J lost 4 bases, V lost 5 bases, and 5 bases had no gene match. CDR1 is SGHAT and CDR2 is FQNNGV in the germline V gene. This CDR3 has 14 residues. The CDR3 DNA reads as TGTGCCAGCAGCACGCTAGCGGGGAGAGAGACCCAGTACTTC. This encodes CASSTLAGRETQYF.

This clonotype appeared a few times. The chain recombines TRBV20-1 with TRBJ2-3; TRBD2 aligns across 12 bases. V was pared by 0 bases and J by 4 bases, with 17 bases of the junction left unmatched. CDR3 length: 20 amino acids. From germline, CDR1 is DFQATT and CDR2 SNEGSKA (reference sequence). CDR3 residues: CSARDLKFASGRASPDTQYF. The CDR3 nucleotides are TGCAGTGCTAGAGATCTCAAATTCGCTAGCGGGAGGGCCTCCCCAGATACGCAGTATTTT.

This clonotype was found a few times. The rearrangement joins TRBV27 to TRBJ2-7, with TRBD1 matching 11 bases. The V segment lost 5 bases and the J segment 1 base; nucleotides outside the gene matches: 4. The CDR3 length is 15 residues. The germline gives CDR1 MNHEY, CDR2 SMNVEV (reference sequence). CDR3 loop: CASSRGDRGSYEQYF. The DNA of the CDR3 is TGTGCCAGCAGTAGAGGGGACAGGGGGTCCTACGAGCAGTACTTC.

The V and J genes are TRBV7-9 and TRBJ2-1; D is perhaps TRBD1 (5 bases). Trimming shortened V by 0 bases and J by 2 bases, and 8 bases separated the two germline ends. The CDR3 extends over 15 amino acids. Germline V gene lookup returns CDR1 SEHNR and CDR2 FQNEAQ (reference sequence). Here the CDR3 DNA reads TGTGCCAGCAGCTTAGCACCAGGGCCCTACAATGAGCAGTTCTTC. This codes for CASSLAPGPYNEQFF.

Only a few counts were recorded for this clonotype. This chain links TRBV21-1 with TRBJ2-7. TRBV21-1 represents a pseudogene. There are 13 residues in the CDR3. The CDR3 protein is CASSNRHLYEQYF. Here the CDR3 DNA reads TGTGCCAGCAGCAATAGACACCTTTACGAGCAGTACTTC.